This record covers a single TCR beta chain. The sample originates from a study of T-cell reconstitution after alpha-beta-depleted transplantation in children. For TCRbeta, the library was prepared with unique molecular identifiers. TCRdb reanalysed the PCR reads using MiXCR and keeps one entry per CDR3 protein. The sample has about 610,000 distinct CDR3 sequences, roughly 10% seen once; the top ten hold about 4%. Per germline, CDR1 MGHRA and CDR2 YSYEKL. J gave up 3 bases and V 1 base, and 3 bases lay outside the gene matches. This CDR3 spans 17 amino acids. Sequenced material: PBMCs from the stem cell graft donor, taken from the stem cell graft. This receptor was taken from a human donor who donated a stem cell graft to a child with acute myeloid leukemia. The gene calls are TRBV4-1 and TRBJ2-2; TRBD2 aligns across 12 bases. In DNA form, the CDR3 reads TGCGCCAGCAGCCAAGCCGGACTAGCGGGACACACCGGGGAGCTGTTTTTT. Translation gives CASSQAGLAGHTGELFF.